This record looks at one T cell receptor beta chain sequence and its context. What it binds is not known. This sample stems from a study of early stage breast cancer tumors. Study summary: About 80% of the 16 invasive tumors were ER+, PR+ and HER2-.

Blood replicates held 0.5 ug DNA, tumor or normal breast approximately 1.5 ug, two each. Sequencing used immunoSEQ multiplex PCR; TCRdb keeps in-frame clones, though not all of them. This repertoire shows about 41,000 clones, around two thirds found once; its top ten account for around 6.7%. After removal of 1 base from V and 4 bases from J, the junction contained 9 bases not matched to a gene. Germline CDR1 reads SGHVS; CDR2 reads FQNEAQ. CDR3 length: 16 residues. The study's findings and limits: Enriched TCRB sequences shared across patients were mostly commonly generated sequences. In about 90% of the 16 patients, blood comparison separated tumor from normal breast.

Material for sequencing was blood. The clonotype originates from a person in their fifties or sixties with breast cancer. This chain uses TRBV7-8 with TRBJ1-1; 7 positions match TRBD1. The DNA of the CDR3 is TGTGCCAGCAGCTTAGGGGGGGCAAGGGGGCCCACTGAAGCTTTCTTT. Translating gives CASSLGGARGPTEAFF.